Following are 20 T cell receptor beta chains from one sample sequenced in a study of CD8+ T cells in alopecia areata. RNA was isolated and reverse transcribed to cDNA, the sequencing template. Produced via immunoSEQ multiplex PCR; TCRdb's table is partial and in-frame only. The table has more than 95,000 clones, 35% to 45% seen once. Specimen: CD4+ T cells sorted from blood. The receptors here all came from a human donor with alopecia areata.

The chain joins TRBV5-1 to TRBJ1-1; the match to TRBD1 covers 7 bases. Germline V gives CDR1 SGHRS, CDR2 YFSETQ. The CDR3 extends over 14 amino acids. V dropped 2 bases and J dropped 0; count of bases not matched to a gene: 1. CDR3 sequence (DNA): TGCGCCAGCAGCTTCGACAGGGTGAACACTGAAGCTTTCTTT. Translation: CASSFDRVNTEAFF.

Only a few counts were recorded for this clone. The genes are TRBV4-1 and TRBJ2-4; D possibly corresponds to TRBD1 (6 bases). In germline, CDR1 is MGHRA, CDR2 YSYEKL. This CDR3 is 17 amino acids long. Trimming shortened V by 0 bases and J by 1 base, and 13 bases separated the two germline ends. The CDR3 coding sequence is TGCGCCAGCAGCCAAGAATGGGCAGGGGCCGCCAAAAACATTCAGTACTTC. This codes for CASSQEWAGAAKNIQYF.

This clone was seen a few times. CDR3 sequence: CASTSLTGTSGVGKQFF. As DNA, the CDR3 is TGTGCCTCCACGTCCCTTACCGGGACTAGCGGGGTGGGAAAGCAGTTCTTC. V gene TRBV30 combines with J gene TRBJ2-1; the match to TRBD2 covers 13 bases. Trimming removed 7 bases from V and 11 bases from J; junction bases left unmatched: 20. This CDR3 region has 17 residues. Germline CDR1 is GTSNPN and CDR2 is SVGIG (reference sequence).

This clone was counted a few times. This sequence joins TRBV29-1 and TRBJ2-7; D gene ambiguous. Germline CDR1 is SQVTM and CDR2 is ANQGSEA. The CDR3 loop spans 12 amino acids. Trimming pared 5 bases from V and 2 bases from J, leaving 10 bases between. The CDR3, as DNA: TGCAGCGTTCGCGACGGAGCCTACGAGCAGTACTTC. It is translated as CSVRDGAYEQYF.

The rearrangement uses TRBV4-2 and TRBJ2-2, with TRBD1 matching over 7 bases. The V segment lost 3 bases and the J segment 5 bases; nucleotides outside the gene matches: 9. This CDR3 contains 16 residues. Germline V gives CDR1 LGHNA, CDR2 YNFKEQ. The CDR3 reads CASSHAGTAQTGELFF. The CDR3 coding sequence is TGTGCCAGCAGCCACGCCGGGACAGCACAGACCGGGGAGCTGTTTTTT.

A note on this clone: The junction departs from germline at one end; a sequencing error may be responsible. J is TRBJ1-3 and V is TRBV5-6, with D possibly being TRBD1 (6 bases). Germline V gene data show CDR1 as SGHDT and CDR2 as YYEEEE. The CDR3 loop spans 15 amino acids. This chain's CDR3 is CASRVLQGDGDTIYF. DNA for the CDR3: TGTGCCAGCAGGGTACTACAGGGAGATGGAGACACCATATATTTT.

The genes are TRBV7-3 and TRBJ2-1; TRBD2 agrees at 7 bases. Germline-derived CDR1 and CDR2 are SGHTA and FQGTGA. The length of the CDR3 is 16 residues. V was clipped by 3 bases and J by 7 bases; unmatched bases: 12. CDR3 coding DNA: TGTGCCAGCAGCTTTTTGGGGGGGACTCACCCGAATGAGCAGTTCTTC. Its translation is CASSFLGGTHPNEQFF.

V is TRBV4-3 and J is TRBJ2-2, with a weak D call TRBD2 (6 bases). V shed 5 bases and J shed 1 base, with 14 bases lying between them. This CDR3 has 16 amino acids. CDR1 and CDR2 from the germline V gene are LGHNA and YSLEER. CDR3 loop: CASSAHLAQNTGELFF. In DNA form, the CDR3 reads TGCGCCAGCAGCGCGCATCTAGCGCAGAACACCGGGGAGCTGTTTTTT.

The chain recombines TRBV28 with TRBJ1-2; D gene unclear. V was shortened by 7 bases and J by 6 bases, with 15 bases between the two germline ends. CDR1 and CDR2 from the germline V gene are MDHEN and SYDVKM. The CDR3 is 13 residues long. CDR3 protein: CASNPRYGDGYTF. As DNA, the CDR3 is TGTGCCAGCAATCCCCGGTACGGGGATGGCTACACCTTC.

The gene calls are TRBV5-1 and TRBJ2-4; TRBD2 might be the D (6 bases). Trimming cost V 4 bases and J 0 bases, with 14 bases left between them. The CDR3 extends over 16 amino acids. The germline gives CDR1 SGHRS, CDR2 YFSETQ. CDR3 in amino acids: CASSPGLELAKNIQYF. CDR3 sequence (DNA): TGCGCCAGCAGCCCGGGACTGGAGCTAGCCAAAAACATTCAGTACTTC.

This clone has only a few counts. This chain links TRBV4-3 with TRBJ2-2; D not resolved. Germline CDR1 reads LGHNA; CDR2 reads YSLEER. The CDR3 covers 17 residues. V was cut by 0 bases and J by 4 bases, with 15 bases left in between. This CDR3 reads CASSQEVAGRSTGELFF. The CDR3 coding sequence is TGCGCCAGCAGCCAAGAGGTGGCAGGTCGGAGCACCGGGGAGCTGTTTTTT.

This clone occurred once. The rearrangement joins TRBV4-3 to TRBJ2-4; a possible D gene is TRBD1 (6 bases). Trimming pared 1 base from V and 3 bases from J, leaving 16 bases between. Germline V gene data show CDR1 as LGHNA and CDR2 as YSLEER. This CDR3 spans 17 amino acids. In DNA, the CDR3 is TGCGCCAGCAGCCAAGGGGCTAGACAAGGGGGCAAAAACATTCAGTACTTC. Its translation: CASSQGARQGGKNIQYF.

The chain couples TRBV29-1 to TRBJ1-2; 7 nucleotides line up with TRBD1. J gave up 3 bases and V 8 bases, and 6 bases lay outside the gene matches. The CDR3 runs to 12 residues. The germline gives CDR1 SQVTM, CDR2 ANQGSEA. CDR3: CSCGTDDYGYTF. The CDR3 bases are TGCAGCTGCGGGACAGACGACTATGGCTACACCTTC. The full variable domain, rest sourced from reference TRBV29-1 and TRBJ1-2, is SAVISQKPSRDICQRGTSLTIQCQVDSQVTMMFWYRQQPGQSLTLIATANQGSEATYESGFVIDKFPISRPNLTFSTLTVSNMSPEDSSIYLCSCGTDDYGYTFGSGTRLTVV.

This clone turned up a few times. This chain joins TRBV29-1 and TRBJ2-2; tentatively, D is TRBD1 (6 bases). V was trimmed by 6 bases and J by 4 bases, leaving 15 bases between them. The germline V gene encodes CDR1 SQVTM and CDR2 ANQGSEA. The CDR3 sequence is 14 residues long. The CDR3 coding sequence is TGCAGCGTGACTAAAGGACAGATCACCGGGGAGCTGTTTTTT. It is translated as CSVTKGQITGELFF.

The gene calls are TRBV2 and TRBJ2-1, with unresolved D. Germline V CDR1 and CDR2: SNHLY, FYNNEI. Trimming left V 5 bases short and J 7 bases short, with 6 bases between. The CDR3 loop spans 11 amino acids. The CDR3, as DNA: TGTGCCAGCAGTAAGGAGAATGAGCAGTTCTTC. Translating it yields CASSKENEQFF.

This clone showed up just a few times. J is TRBJ1-1 and V is TRBV7-2; 8 bases fit TRBD1. Germline V lookup: CDR1 SGHTA, CDR2 FQGNSA. V was clipped by 5 bases and J by 1 base; unmatched bases: 6. The CDR3 extends over 15 amino acids. The CDR3 region is CASSPGQGWNTEAFF. The CDR3 coding sequence is TGTGCCAGCAGCCCAGGACAGGGTTGGAACACTGAAGCTTTCTTT.

The table lists this clone with a few counts. The chain carries TRBV19 and TRBJ1-3; 7 nucleotides align to TRBD1. Unmatched junction bases numbered 8, after V lost 7 bases and J lost 2 bases. CDR1 and CDR2 from the germline V gene are LNHDA and SQIVND (reference sequence). The CDR3 totals 15 residues. The CDR3 DNA follows: TGTGCCAGTAATCAAGGGGGCGCGCCTGGAAACACCATATATTTT. Translating it yields CASNQGGAPGNTIYF.

This clone was counted a few times. The chain joins TRBV29-1 to TRBJ2-1; possible D gene TRBD1, 5 bases. This CDR3 has 14 amino acids. Deletions cut 7 bases from V and 3 bases from J, with 16 bases between. CDR1 SQVTM and CDR2 ANQGSEA come from the germline V gene. In DNA form, the CDR3 reads TGCAGCGGAAAGACAGACCCTAACTACAATGAGCAGTTCTTC. Translating gives CSGKTDPNYNEQFF.

This clone has just a few counts. The rearrangement joins TRBV30 to TRBJ1-2, with D possibly TRBD1 on 5 matching bases. This CDR3 is 15 amino acids long. The germline V gene has CDR1 GTSNPN and CDR2 SVGIG (reference sequence). V gave up 2 bases and J gave up 4 bases, with 17 bases separating them. CDR3 nucleotides: TGTGCCTGGAGTACAGGACTCGCCAATTCCTATGGCTACACCTTC. It is translated as CAWSTGLANSYGYTF.

The chain couples TRBV29-1 to TRBJ2-7, with D perhaps being TRBD1 or TRBD2 (5 bases each). V shed 4 bases and J shed 7 bases, with 17 bases lying between them. This CDR3 is 13 amino acids long. CDR1 SQVTM and CDR2 ANQGSEA come from the germline V gene. CDR3 protein: CSVANRDPGEQYF. The DNA for the CDR3 is TGCAGCGTTGCCAACCGGGACCCGGGGGAGCAGTACTTC.